One sample yielded the 10 T cell receptor beta chains listed below, sequenced in a study of cytomegalovirus exposure and HLA in healthy donors. Amplification used 60 Vbeta primers and 13 Jbeta primers. Method: immunoSEQ multiplex PCR; TCRdb's copy keeps in-frame clones and lacks some. The sample has about 140,000 clones, 75% to 85% seen once. Sequenced: PBMCs. The receptors stem from a man in his forties or fifties in good health and CMV-seronegative.

This clone turned up a few times. The rearrangement joins TRBV25-1 to TRBJ2-2; a weak D match, TRBD1 (7 bases). Trimming shortened V by 1 base and J by 7 bases, and 19 bases separated the two germline ends. Germline V gene lookup returns CDR1 MGHDK and CDR2 SYGVNS. The CDR3 extends over 17 amino acids. The CDR3 DNA reads as TGTGCCAGCAGTGAATTGGAGGGGGCAGGTCTGGGCGGGGAGCTGTTTTTT. Protein: CASSELEGAGLGGELFF.

This clone appeared a single time. J is TRBJ1-1 and V is TRBV19, with D perhaps matching TRBD1 (6 bases). Between the trimmed V and J ends, which lost 5 bases and 7 bases, there was a span of 17 bases. CDR3 length: 14 residues. The germline gives CDR1 LNHDA, CDR2 SQIVND (reference sequence). In DNA, the CDR3 is TGTGCCAGTAGTCACAGGGTAGGAGCACTTGAAGCTTTCTTT. Its translation: CASSHRVGALEAFF. Full variable domain (missing parts from reference TRBV19 and TRBJ1-1): DGGITQSPKYLFRKEGQNVTLSCEQNLNHDAMYWYRQDPGQGLRLIYYSQIVNDFQKGDIAEGYSVSREKKESFPLTVTSAQKNPTAFYLCASSHRVGALEAFFGQGTRLTVV.

The rearrangement joins TRBV7-9 to TRBJ2-1; the D gene is possibly TRBD2 (6 bases). Trimming shortened V by 1 base and J by 8 bases, and 9 bases separated the two germline ends. The CDR3 has 13 residues. In germline, CDR1 is SEHNR, CDR2 FQNEAQ (reference sequence). For the CDR3, the DNA is TGTGCCAGCAGCTTAGTCCCTAGCGATGAGCAGTTCTTC. This sequence encodes CASSLVPSDEQFF.

This chain links TRBV5-1 with TRBJ2-1; tentatively, D is TRBD1 (5 bases). CDR3 length: 15 residues. Germline CDR1 SGHRS, CDR2 YFSETQ. Trimming removed 5 bases at V and 4 bases at J, with 16 bases between. DNA of the CDR3: TGCGCCAGCAGGCAAAGGCAGGGATTTTACAATGAGCAGTTCTTC. This encodes CASRQRQGFYNEQFF. The full variable domain, its missing parts supplied by reference TRBV5-1 and TRBJ2-1, is KAGVTQTPRYLIKTRGQQVTLSCSPISGHRSVSWYQQTPGQGLQFLFEYFSETQRNKGNFPGRFSGRQFSNSRSEMNVSTLELGDSALYLCASRQRQGFYNEQFFGPGTRLTVL.

The chain joins TRBV29-1 to TRBJ2-1; D may be TRBD1 (5 bases). This CDR3 has 14 residues. The V gene lost 7 bases and the J gene lost 0 bases, with 13 bases spanning the gap. The germline gives CDR1 SQVTM, CDR2 ANQGSEA. CDR3 protein: CSGRAPSSYNEQFF. The CDR3 nucleotides read TGCAGCGGCAGGGCTCCGAGCTCCTACAATGAGCAGTTCTTC.

The chain uses TRBV29-1 and TRBJ2-5; D is unclear. The CDR3 is 10 amino acids. Trimming cost V 7 bases and J 3 bases, with 6 bases left between them. CDR1 is SQVTM and CDR2 is ANQGSEA in the germline V gene. CDR3: CSGAEETQYF. The CDR3 DNA follows: TGCAGCGGAGCTGAAGAGACCCAGTACTTC.

About this clone itself: In the same sample, other DNA sequences code for this CDR3. The chain carries TRBV6-1 and TRBJ1-2; D call uncertain. This CDR3 is built from 15 residues. Between the trimmed V and J ends, which lost 2 bases and 0 bases, there was a span of 10 bases. Germline V lookup: CDR1 MNHNS, CDR2 SASEGT. The CDR3 nucleotides read TGTGCCAGCAGTGAACAGCAGGCCGCTAACTATGGCTACACCTTC. This gives the protein CASSEQQAANYGYTF.

The chain recombines TRBV11-2 with TRBJ2-1, with TRBD2 matching over 15 bases. Unmatched junction bases numbered 12, after V lost 4 bases and J lost 8 bases. Germline V gene sequence: CDR1 SGHAT, CDR2 FQNNGV. This CDR3 contains 18 residues. The CDR3 loop is CASSSRGPGLAGGDEQFF. In DNA form, the CDR3 reads TGTGCCAGCAGCTCGAGAGGCCCGGGACTAGCGGGAGGCGATGAGCAGTTCTTC.

The J gene is TRBJ2-7, the V gene TRBV14; 13 nucleotides agree with TRBD2. The CDR3 covers 14 residues. J was trimmed by 1 base and V by 7 bases; bases with no gene match: 1. Per germline, CDR1 SGHDN and CDR2 FVKESK. The chain's CDR3 is CASKLAGGSYEQYF. Written as DNA, the CDR3 is TGTGCCAGCAAACTAGCGGGAGGGTCCTACGAGCAGTACTTC.

V usage is TRBV27 and J usage is TRBJ2-1; 9 bases are a match to TRBD1. The CDR3 consists of 16 residues. V lost 6 bases and J lost 5; bases outside the gene matches: 11. Per the germline V gene, CDR1 is MNHEY and CDR2 is SMNVEV (reference sequence). CDR3 sequence: CASSKPGQGEDNEQFF. CDR3 nucleotide sequence: TGTGCCAGCAGCAAACCGGGACAGGGAGAAGACAATGAGCAGTTCTTC.